The 21 T cell receptor beta chains listed next were all sequenced from one sample in a study of a mutant IDH1 vaccine in newly diagnosed glioma (dated by TCRdb to the early 2020s). Receptor amplification or capture employed the immunoSEQ multiplex PCR assay. What TCRdb holds here is the immuneACCESS table cut down to in-frame rearrangements. Part of the clones is not present; checked against another copy, under half of the missing clones reflect an unresolved V gene, and the others are unexplained. The sample profile shows 55,000 to 65,000 clones; around 80% of them were found once. 5% to 6.5% of the sample rests with the top ten. Explained via the paper, the time point label denotes: week 11, during vaccination. Each vaccine dose, consisting of 300 ug of a 20-mer mutant IDH1 peptide in Montanide, was administered subcutaneously with topical imiquimod. Their specific antigens are unknown. The sequencing used PBMCs, collected from a glioma patient whose treatment included an IDH1 peptide vaccine. These receptors all come from a man aged 45-60 years with glioma.

This rearrangement joins TRBV5-1 to TRBJ1-1; D possibly corresponds to TRBD1 (6 bases). The germline V and J ends were trimmed by 4 bases and 1 base, with 14 bases remaining between them. Germline loops: CDR1 SGHRS, CDR2 YFSETQ. The length of the CDR3 is 15 residues. The CDR3 DNA sequence: TGCGCCAGCAGCCAAACACAGGGACGGAACACTGAAGCTTTCTTT. It is translated as CASSQTQGRNTEAFF.

The chain carries TRBV5-6 and TRBJ2-3, with D perhaps TRBD2 (5 bases). Germline CDR1 reads SGHDT; CDR2 reads YYEEEE. Trimming pared 2 bases from V and 9 bases from J, leaving 22 bases between. The CDR3 consists of 16 residues. Written as DNA, the CDR3 is TGTGCCAGCAGCTTATCATACGTTGAGGGTCCCCCGACGCAGTATTTT. This gives the protein CASSLSYVEGPPTQYF.

J is TRBJ1-6 and V is TRBV30; D unclear. CDR3 length: 12 amino acids. The germline gives CDR1 GTSNPN, CDR2 SVGIG (reference sequence). Trimming left V 5 bases short and J 7 bases short, with 9 bases between. The CDR3 spells CAWRAPNSPLHF. The CDR3 coding sequence is TGTGCCTGGCGGGCCCCGAATTCACCCCTCCACTTT.

The chain joins TRBV5-4 to TRBJ2-7; 8 bases are a match to TRBD1. Germline assignment: CDR1 SGHNT and CDR2 YYREEE (reference sequence). Unmatched junction bases numbered 7, after V lost 4 bases and J lost 4 bases. The CDR3 is 14 residues long. The CDR3 DNA reads as TGTGCCAGCAGCCCGGCCGGACAGGGATACGAGCAGTACTTC. It translates to CASSPAGQGYEQYF.

V is TRBV29-1 and J is TRBJ1-2, with 7 bases lining up with TRBD1. With V trimmed by 0 bases and J by 4 bases, 17 bases remained unmatched. The CDR3 contains 18 residues. The germline V gene has CDR1 SQVTM and CDR2 ANQGSEA. CDR3 nucleotides: TGCAGCGTTGAAGATCTTGGAGGGGGCGTTAGAATAGCCTATGGCTACACCTTC. This gives the protein CSVEDLGGGVRIAYGYTF.

This clone was counted a few times. V is TRBV27 and J is TRBJ1-1; D gene uncertain. Trimming cost V 0 bases and J 1 base, with 9 bases left between them. The CDR3 is made up of 15 amino acids. Germline CDR1 is MNHEY and CDR2 is SMNVEV (reference sequence). CDR3 nucleotides: TGTGCCAGCAGTTTATCGGTTGGAGGGAACACTGAAGCTTTCTTT. Protein: CASSLSVGGNTEAFF.

The CDR3 is CASSDGPGAEAFF. The CDR3 bases are TGTGCCAGCAGTGACGGCCCGGGGGCTGAAGCTTTCTTT. The chain has TRBV2 and TRBJ1-1, with a tentative D call TRBD1 (5 bases). CDR1 SNHLY and CDR2 FYNNEI come from the germline V gene. V lost 3 bases and J lost 6, with 11 bases in between. The CDR3 covers 13 residues.

The CDR3 protein is CASSETGGAYGYTF. CDR3 coding DNA: TGTGCCAGCAGTGAGACAGGGGGCGCCTATGGCTACACCTTC. V and J are TRBV25-1 and TRBJ1-2; TRBD1 agrees at 10 bases. The CDR3 extends over 14 amino acids. J lost 4 bases, V lost 3 bases, and 2 bases had no gene match. Germline V gene data show CDR1 as MGHDK and CDR2 as SYGVNS.

This clone was picked up one time. This chain uses TRBV15 with TRBJ2-7; 9 bases are a match to TRBD1. The V gene's germline CDR1 is LNHNV and CDR2 YYDKDF (reference sequence). CDR3 length: 16 amino acids. The junction had 7 bases not matched to a gene; V was cut back by 0 bases and J by 4 bases. CDR3 sequence: CATSRETGGVTYEQYF. The CDR3 DNA is TGTGCCACCAGCAGAGAAACAGGGGGCGTAACTTACGAGCAGTACTTC. The full variable domain, its missing parts supplied by reference TRBV15 and TRBJ2-7, is DAMVIQNPRYQVTQFGKPVTLSCSQTLNHNVMYWYQQKSSQAPKLLFHYYDKDFNNEADTPDNFQSRRPNTSFCFLDIRSPGLGDTAMYLCATSRETGGVTYEQYFGPGTRLTVT.

The chain combines TRBV11-2 with TRBJ2-2; D is undetermined. This CDR3 is built from 12 residues. The V end lost 3 bases, the J end lost 3 bases, and 2 bases lay between the germline ends. Germline values: CDR1 SGHAT, CDR2 FQNNGV. This CDR3 reads CASSFDTGELFF. The CDR3 nucleotides are TGTGCCAGCAGCTTTGACACCGGGGAGCTGTTTTTT.

This clone was observed a few times. The genes are TRBV2 and TRBJ1-4, with a possible D match to TRBD1 (6 bases). The V and J ends lost 5 bases and 3 bases respectively, with 10 bases between them. CDR1 and CDR2 from the germline V gene are SNHLY and FYNNEI. This CDR3 contains 14 residues. CDR3 sequence (DNA): TGTGCCAGCAGTCCGACAGGTCCTAATGAAAAACTGTTTTTT. This encodes CASSPTGPNEKLFF.

The chain combines TRBV5-4 with TRBJ2-7; D unresolved. CDR3 length: 14 amino acids. Germline values: CDR1 SGHNT, CDR2 YYREEE (reference sequence). The V and J ends lost 5 bases and 9 bases respectively, with 21 bases between them. CDR3 nucleotide sequence: TGTGCCAGCAGAAAAGATGCCGCCTGGGAAGGGCAGTACTTC. This gives the protein CASRKDAAWEGQYF.

The chain has TRBV2 and TRBJ1-5, with D unresolved. CDR1 is SNHLY, CDR2 FYNNEI, per germline. Trimming removed 8 bases at V and 4 bases at J, with 12 bases between. The CDR3 spans 13 residues. Here the CDR3 reads CASGVDGNQPQHF. The CDR3 region has the DNA TGTGCCAGCGGGGTGGACGGGAATCAGCCCCAGCATTTT.

The V call is TRBV5-6, the J call TRBJ2-2; tentative D call: TRBD1 (5 bases). Germline V gives CDR1 SGHDT, CDR2 YYEEEE. This CDR3 spans 17 amino acids. V was cut by 2 bases and J by 4 bases, with 18 bases left in between. This chain's CDR3 is CASSLAGLVLLTGELFF. The CDR3 nucleotides read TGTGCCAGCAGCTTAGCAGGGTTAGTTCTCCTCACCGGGGAGCTGTTTTTT. Using reference TRBV5-6 and TRBJ2-2 for the parts outside the CDR3, the full variable domain is DAGVTQSPTHLIKTRGQQVTLRCSPKSGHDTVSWYQQALGQGPQFIFQYYEEEERQRGNFPDRFSGHQFPNYSSELNVNALLLGDSALYLCASSLAGLVLLTGELFFGEGSRLTVL.

V gene TRBV15 combines with J gene TRBJ2-1, with 9 bases aligning to TRBD2. CDR3 length equals 19 residues. After removal of 2 bases from V and 7 bases from J, the junction contained 18 bases not matched to a gene. Per the germline V gene, CDR1 is LNHNV and CDR2 is YYDKDF (reference sequence). The CDR3 sequence is CATSRLFASKREDMNEQFF. The CDR3 DNA reads TGTGCCACCAGCAGACTATTCGCCTCGAAGCGGGAGGACATGAATGAGCAGTTCTTC. Together with reference TRBV15 and TRBJ2-1, the CDR3 gives the full variable domain: DAMVIQNPRYQVTQFGKPVTLSCSQTLNHNVMYWYQQKSSQAPKLLFHYYDKDFNNEADTPDNFQSRRPNTSFCFLDIRSPGLGDTAMYLCATSRLFASKREDMNEQFFGPGTRLTVL.

The gene calls are TRBV7-9 and TRBJ1-2, with 9 bases aligning to TRBD1. There are 15 residues in the CDR3. The germline V gene has CDR1 SEHNR and CDR2 FQNEAQ (reference sequence). With V trimmed by 5 bases and J by 5 bases, 9 bases remained unmatched. The CDR3: CASSPQQGARYGYTF. The CDR3 DNA follows: TGTGCCAGCAGCCCCCAACAGGGGGCGCGATATGGCTACACCTTC.

The rearrangement uses TRBV30 and TRBJ2-7; 7 bases are a match to TRBD1. CDR1 is GTSNPN, CDR2 SVGIG, per germline (reference sequence). Trimming cost V 3 bases and J 5 bases; bases outside gene matches: 10. The CDR3 is made up of 14 amino acids. This CDR3 is CAWSKGTGVHEQYF. As DNA, the CDR3 is TGTGCCTGGAGCAAAGGAACAGGGGTCCACGAGCAGTACTTC.

The chain joins TRBV10-3 to TRBJ2-7; a possible D gene is TRBD1 (5 bases). The CDR3 totals 16 residues. In germline, CDR1 is ENHRY, CDR2 SYGVKD. V was pared by 3 bases and J by 0 bases, with 15 bases between. The DNA of the CDR3 is TGTGCCATCAGTGACCCTGGACACCTGAGCTCCTACGAGCAGTACTTC. It translates to CAISDPGHLSSYEQYF.

The chain has TRBV4-1 and TRBJ2-5, with D tentatively TRBD2 (5 bases). Germline loops: CDR1 MGHRA, CDR2 YSYEKL. Between the trimmed V and J ends, which lost 4 bases and 3 bases, there was a span of 15 bases. The CDR3 totals 15 residues. CDR3 in DNA: TGCGCCAGCAGCCGACGAATTAGCGATGAAGAGACCCAGTACTTC. It is translated as CASSRRISDEETQYF.

This clone was seen a single time. This chain connects TRBV5-1 to TRBJ1-2; tentatively, D is TRBD1 (6 bases). The CDR3 length is 14 residues. Germline-derived CDR1 and CDR2 are SGHRS and YFSETQ. The V and J ends lost 3 bases and 1 base respectively, with 10 bases between them. The CDR3 DNA reads TGCGCCAGCAGCTCTGGACAGAATAACTATGGCTACACCTTC. Translating it yields CASSSGQNNYGYTF. Full variable domain (rest looked up from reference TRBV5-1 and TRBJ1-2): KAGVTQTPRYLIKTRGQQVTLSCSPISGHRSVSWYQQTPGQGLQFLFEYFSETQRNKGNFPGRFSGRQFSNSRSEMNVSTLELGDSALYLCASSSGQNNYGYTFGSGTRLTVV.

The rearrangement links TRBV5-6 to TRBJ2-7; D perhaps matches TRBD1 (5 bases). With 7 bases removed from V and 4 bases from J, the gap between germline ends came to 18 bases. CDR1 SGHDT and CDR2 YYEEEE come from the germline V gene. The CDR3 is 14 amino acids. This chain's CDR3 is CASGRTRGSYEQYF. CDR3 bases: TGTGCCAGCGGGCGGACACGTGGTTCTTACGAGCAGTACTTC.